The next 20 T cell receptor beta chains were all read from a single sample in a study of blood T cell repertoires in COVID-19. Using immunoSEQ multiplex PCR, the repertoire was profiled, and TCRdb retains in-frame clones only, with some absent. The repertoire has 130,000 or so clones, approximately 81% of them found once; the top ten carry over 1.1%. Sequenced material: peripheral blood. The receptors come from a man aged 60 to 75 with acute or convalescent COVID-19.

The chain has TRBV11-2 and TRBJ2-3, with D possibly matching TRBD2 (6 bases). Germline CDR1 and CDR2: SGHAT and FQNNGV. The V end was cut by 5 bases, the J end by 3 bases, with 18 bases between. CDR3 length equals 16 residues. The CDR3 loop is CASSTVGGGGTDTQYF. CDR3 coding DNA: TGTGCCAGCAGCACCGTTGGGGGTGGGGGGACAGATACGCAGTATTTT.

CDR3 DNA sequence: TGTGCCAGCAGCCCGGGTTCCGTTACCTACGAGCAGTACTTC. It is translated as CASSPGSVTYEQYF. The chain combines TRBV14 with TRBJ2-7; the D is unclear. Looked up from germline, CDR1 is SGHDN and CDR2 is FVKESK. CDR3 length: 14 residues. V was cut by 4 bases and J by 2 bases, with 12 bases left in between.

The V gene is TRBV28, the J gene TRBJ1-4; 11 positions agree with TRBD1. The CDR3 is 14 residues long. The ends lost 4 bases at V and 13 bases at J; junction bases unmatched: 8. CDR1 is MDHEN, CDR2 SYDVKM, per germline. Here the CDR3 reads CASSSPPGQGGLFF. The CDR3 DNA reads TGTGCCAGCAGTTCTCCTCCGGGACAGGGGGGACTGTTTTTT.

This CDR3 reads CASRLDRGPGELFF. As DNA, the CDR3 is TGTGCCAGCCGGCTTGACAGGGGCCCCGGGGAGCTGTTTTTT. The chain carries TRBV2 and TRBJ2-2; 8 bases line up with TRBD1. J was trimmed by 6 bases and V by 8 bases; bases with no gene match: 8. The CDR3 is made up of 14 amino acids. Per the germline V gene, CDR1 is SNHLY and CDR2 is FYNNEI.

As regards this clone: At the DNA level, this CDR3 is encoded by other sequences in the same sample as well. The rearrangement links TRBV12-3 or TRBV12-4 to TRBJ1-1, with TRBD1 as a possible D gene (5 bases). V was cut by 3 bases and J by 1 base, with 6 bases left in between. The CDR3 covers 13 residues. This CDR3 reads CASSLTENTEAFF. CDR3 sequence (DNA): TGTGCCAGCAGTTTGACAGAGAACACTGAAGCTTTCTTT.

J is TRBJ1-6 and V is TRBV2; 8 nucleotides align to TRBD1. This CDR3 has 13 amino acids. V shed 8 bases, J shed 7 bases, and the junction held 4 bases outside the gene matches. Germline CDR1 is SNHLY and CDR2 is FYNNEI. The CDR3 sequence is CASQGQGNSPLHF. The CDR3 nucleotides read TGTGCCAGCCAAGGACAGGGAAATTCACCCCTCCACTTT.

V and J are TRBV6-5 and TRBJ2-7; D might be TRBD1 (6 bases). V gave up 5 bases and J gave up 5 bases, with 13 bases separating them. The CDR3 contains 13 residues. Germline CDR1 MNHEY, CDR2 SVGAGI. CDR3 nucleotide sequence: TGTGCCAGCAGTCGAACAGGGAGCGACGAGCAGTACTTC. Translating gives CASSRTGSDEQYF.

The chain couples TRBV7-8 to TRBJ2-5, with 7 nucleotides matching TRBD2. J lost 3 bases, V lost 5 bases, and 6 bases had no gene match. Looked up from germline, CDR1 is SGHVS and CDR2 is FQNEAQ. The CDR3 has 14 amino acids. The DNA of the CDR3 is TGTGCCAGCAGCACGACAGCGGGAAAAGAGACCCAGTACTTC. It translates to CASSTTAGKETQYF.

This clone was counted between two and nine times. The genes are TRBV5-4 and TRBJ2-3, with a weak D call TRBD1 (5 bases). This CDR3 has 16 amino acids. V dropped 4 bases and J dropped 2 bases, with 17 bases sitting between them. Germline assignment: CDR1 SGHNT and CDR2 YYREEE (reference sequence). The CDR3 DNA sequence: TGTGCCAGCAGCGTCGACAGACCTCTCCCCACAGATACGCAGTATTTT. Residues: CASSVDRPLPTDTQYF.

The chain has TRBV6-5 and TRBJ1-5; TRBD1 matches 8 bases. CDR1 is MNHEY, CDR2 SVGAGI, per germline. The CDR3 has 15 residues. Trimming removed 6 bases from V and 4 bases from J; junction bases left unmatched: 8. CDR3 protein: CASSTDRAGNQPQHF. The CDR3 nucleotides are TGTGCCAGCAGCACGGACAGGGCTGGGAATCAGCCCCAGCATTTT.

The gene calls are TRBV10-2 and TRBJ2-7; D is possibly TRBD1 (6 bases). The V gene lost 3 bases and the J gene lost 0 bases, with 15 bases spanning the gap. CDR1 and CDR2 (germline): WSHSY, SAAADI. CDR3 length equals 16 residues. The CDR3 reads CASSERTGTHSYEQYF. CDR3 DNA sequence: TGCGCCAGCAGTGAAAGAACCGGGACACACTCCTACGAGCAGTACTTC.

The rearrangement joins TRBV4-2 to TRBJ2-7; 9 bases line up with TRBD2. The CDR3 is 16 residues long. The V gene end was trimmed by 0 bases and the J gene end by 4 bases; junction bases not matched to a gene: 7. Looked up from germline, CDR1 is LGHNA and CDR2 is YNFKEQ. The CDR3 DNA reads TGTGCCAGCAGCCAAGAGGTCCTCAGCGGGGGGTACGAGCAGTACTTC. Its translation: CASSQEVLSGGYEQYF.

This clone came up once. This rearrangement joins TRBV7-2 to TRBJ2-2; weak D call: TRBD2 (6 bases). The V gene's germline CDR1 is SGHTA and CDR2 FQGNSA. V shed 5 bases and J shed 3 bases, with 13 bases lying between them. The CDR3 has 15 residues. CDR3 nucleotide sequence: TGTGCCAGCAGCCCCCACGGGAGCGACACCGGGGAGCTGTTTTTT. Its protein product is CASSPHGSDTGELFF.

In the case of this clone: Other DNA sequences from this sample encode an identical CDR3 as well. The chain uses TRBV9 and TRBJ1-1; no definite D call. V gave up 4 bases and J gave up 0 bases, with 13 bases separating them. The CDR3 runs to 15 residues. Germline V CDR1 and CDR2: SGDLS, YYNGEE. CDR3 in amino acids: CASSTSGRMNTEAFF. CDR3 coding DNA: TGTGCCAGCAGCACCTCCGGGAGGATGAACACTGAAGCTTTCTTT.

CDR3 sequence (DNA): TGTGCCAGCAGCCAAGGACAGATCCAGGGCTATGGCTACACCTTC. Its translation is CASSQGQIQGYGYTF. The chain combines TRBV3-1 (or the pseudogene TRBV3-2) with TRBJ1-2, with D maybe TRBD1 (5 bases). The germline gives CDR1 LGHDT, CDR2 YNNKEL (reference sequence). The ends were cut back, 1 base at V and 4 bases at J, with 13 bases in the middle. CDR3 length: 15 amino acids.

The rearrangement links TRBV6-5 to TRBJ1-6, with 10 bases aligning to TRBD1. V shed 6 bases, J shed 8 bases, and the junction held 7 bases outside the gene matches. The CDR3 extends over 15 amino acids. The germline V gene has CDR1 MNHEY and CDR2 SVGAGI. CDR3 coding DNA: TGTGCCAGCAGGCAACGACAGGGGGCTGATTCACCCCTCCACTTT. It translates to CASRQRQGADSPLHF.

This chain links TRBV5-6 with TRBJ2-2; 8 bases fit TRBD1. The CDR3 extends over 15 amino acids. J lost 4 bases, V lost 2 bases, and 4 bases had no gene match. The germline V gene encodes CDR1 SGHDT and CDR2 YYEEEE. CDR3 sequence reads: CASSLGQGGTGELFF. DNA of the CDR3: TGTGCCAGCAGCTTAGGACAGGGAGGCACCGGGGAGCTGTTTTTT.

The DNA for the CDR3 is TGTGCCACCAGTGATTTGAAACAGGGGGAAGAAAAACTGTTTTTT. This translates into CATSDLKQGEEKLFF. This sequence joins TRBV24-1 and TRBJ1-4, with 8 bases that match TRBD1. Germline CDR1 KGHDR, CDR2 SFDVKD. The CDR3 covers 15 residues. Losses at the gene ends were 0 bases for V and 8 bases for J; bases not matched to a gene: 4.

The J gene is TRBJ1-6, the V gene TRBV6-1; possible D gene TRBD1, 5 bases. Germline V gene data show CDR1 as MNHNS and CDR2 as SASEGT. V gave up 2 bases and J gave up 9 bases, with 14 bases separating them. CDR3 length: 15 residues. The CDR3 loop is CASSEFGGVVSPLHF. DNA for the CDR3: TGTGCCAGCAGTGAATTTGGGGGGGTAGTTTCACCCCTCCACTTT.

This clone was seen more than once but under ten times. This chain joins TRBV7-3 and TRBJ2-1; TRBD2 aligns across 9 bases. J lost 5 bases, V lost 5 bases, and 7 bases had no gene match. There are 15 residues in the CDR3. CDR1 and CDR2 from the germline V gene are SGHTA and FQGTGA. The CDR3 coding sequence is TGTGCCAGCAGCCTCCGCGGGGGGGCCCACAATGAGCAGTTCTTC. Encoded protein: CASSLRGGAHNEQFF. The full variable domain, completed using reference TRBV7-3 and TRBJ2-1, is GAGVSQTPSNKVTEKGKYVELRCDPISGHTALYWYRQSLGQGPEFLIYFQGTGAADDSGLPNDRFFAVRPEGSVSTLKIQRTERGDSAVYLCASSLRGGAHNEQFFGPGTRLTVL.